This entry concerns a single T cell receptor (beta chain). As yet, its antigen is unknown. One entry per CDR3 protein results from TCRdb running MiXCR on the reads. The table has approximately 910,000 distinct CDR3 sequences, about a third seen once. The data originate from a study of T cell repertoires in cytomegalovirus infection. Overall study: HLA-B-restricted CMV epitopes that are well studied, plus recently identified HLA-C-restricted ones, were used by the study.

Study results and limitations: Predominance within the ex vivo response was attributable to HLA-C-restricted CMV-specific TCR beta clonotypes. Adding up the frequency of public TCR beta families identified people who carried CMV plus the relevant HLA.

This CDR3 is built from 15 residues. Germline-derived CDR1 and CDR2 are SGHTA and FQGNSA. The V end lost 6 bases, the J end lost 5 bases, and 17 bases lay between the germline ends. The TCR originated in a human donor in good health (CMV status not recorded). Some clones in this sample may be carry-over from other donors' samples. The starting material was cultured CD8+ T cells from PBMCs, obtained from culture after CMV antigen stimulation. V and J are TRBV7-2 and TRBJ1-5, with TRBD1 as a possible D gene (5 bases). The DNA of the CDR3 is TGTGCCAGCAGTCCCGGCAGGGTCGGGGATCAGCCCCAGCATTTT. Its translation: CASSPGRVGDQPQHF. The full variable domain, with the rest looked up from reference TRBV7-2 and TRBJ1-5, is GAGVSQSPSNKVTEKGKDVELRCDPISGHTALYWYRQSLGQGLEFLIYFQGNSAPDKSGLPSDRFSAERTGGSVSTLTIQRTQQEDSAVYLCASSPGRVGDQPQHFGDGTRLSIL.